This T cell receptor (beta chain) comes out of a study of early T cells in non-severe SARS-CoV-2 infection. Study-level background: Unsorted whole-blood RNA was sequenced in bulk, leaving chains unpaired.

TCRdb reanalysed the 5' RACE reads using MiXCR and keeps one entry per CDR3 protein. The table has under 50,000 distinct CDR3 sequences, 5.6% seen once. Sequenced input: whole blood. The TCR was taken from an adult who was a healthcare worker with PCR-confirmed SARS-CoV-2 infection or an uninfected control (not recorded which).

CDR3 bases: TGCGCCAGCAGTGCGATGAAGGATTCGGCACCCCTCCACTTT. Translated: CASSAMKDSAPLHF. This chain uses TRBV10-1 with TRBJ1-6, with no clear D. V gave up 4 bases and J gave up 11 bases, with 15 bases separating them. The CDR3 loop spans 14 amino acids. Germline values: CDR1 WNHNN, CDR2 SYGVQD (reference sequence).